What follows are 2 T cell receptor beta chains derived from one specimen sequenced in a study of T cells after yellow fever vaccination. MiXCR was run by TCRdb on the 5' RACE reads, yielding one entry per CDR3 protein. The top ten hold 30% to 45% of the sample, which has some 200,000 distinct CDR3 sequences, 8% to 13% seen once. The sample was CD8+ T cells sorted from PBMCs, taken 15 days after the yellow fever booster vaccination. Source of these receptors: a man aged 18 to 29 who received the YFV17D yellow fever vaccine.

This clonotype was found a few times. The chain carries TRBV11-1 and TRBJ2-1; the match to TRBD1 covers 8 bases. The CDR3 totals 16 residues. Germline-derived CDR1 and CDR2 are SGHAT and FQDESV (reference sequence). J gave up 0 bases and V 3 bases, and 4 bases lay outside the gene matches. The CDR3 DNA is TGTGCCAGCAGCTTCCGACAGGGGAGCTCCTACAATGAGCAGTTCTTC. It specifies CASSFRQGSSYNEQFF.

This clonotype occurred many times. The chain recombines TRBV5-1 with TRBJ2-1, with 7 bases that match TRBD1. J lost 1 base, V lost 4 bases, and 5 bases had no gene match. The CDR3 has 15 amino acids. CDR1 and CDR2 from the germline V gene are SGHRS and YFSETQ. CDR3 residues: CASSQGVLSYNEQFF. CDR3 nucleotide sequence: TGCGCCAGCAGCCAGGGGGTACTATCCTACAATGAGCAGTTCTTC. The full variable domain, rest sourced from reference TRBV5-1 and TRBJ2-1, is KAGVTQTPRYLIKTRGQQVTLSCSPISGHRSVSWYQQTPGQGLQFLFEYFSETQRNKGNFPGRFSGRQFSNSRSEMNVSTLELGDSALYLCASSQGVLSYNEQFFGPGTRLTVL.